These 27 T cell receptor beta chains were all obtained from the same sample, sequenced in a study of identifying expanded T cells in peripheral blood. Some clones are missing from TCRdb's copy, which holds only in-frame ones; the method was immunoSEQ multiplex PCR. The sample contains roughly 100,000 clones, about 87% of which appear only once. Sequencing was carried out using blood. The source of these receptors is a person aged 18-69 years in good health.

This rearrangement joins TRBV27 to TRBJ1-2, with D maybe TRBD1 (6 bases). V lost 0 bases to trimming and J lost 3 bases, with 11 bases between them. The V gene's germline CDR1 is MNHEY and CDR2 SMNVEV (reference sequence). The CDR3 extends over 15 amino acids. In DNA form, the CDR3 reads TGTGCCAGCAGTTTATCTGCAGGGGAGTACTATGGCTACACCTTC. Its translation is CASSLSAGEYYGYTF.

This clone occurred once. The chain has TRBV30 and TRBJ1-3; D not certain. There are 13 residues in the CDR3. Germline CDR1 GTSNPN, CDR2 SVGIG (reference sequence). Trimming removed 1 base at V and 4 bases at J, with 8 bases between. CDR3 amino acids: CAWSEDSGNTIYF. The DNA of the CDR3 is TGTGCCTGGAGTGAGGACTCGGGAAACACCATATATTTT.

CDR3 sequence: CASSATGTTEAFF. CDR3 nucleotides: TGTGCCAGCAGTGCGACAGGGACAACTGAAGCTTTCTTT. This chain uses TRBV6-1 with TRBJ1-1; 7 bases agree with TRBD1. Germline-derived CDR1 and CDR2 are MNHNS and SASEGT. J lost 5 bases, V lost 4 bases, and 4 bases had no gene match. The CDR3 has 13 amino acids.

The gene calls are TRBV19 and TRBJ2-3; D may correspond to TRBD1 or TRBD2 (6 bases each). CDR1 is LNHDA, CDR2 SQIVND, per germline (reference sequence). Between the trimmed V and J ends, which lost 9 bases and 3 bases, there was a span of 19 bases. The CDR3 extends over 15 amino acids. In DNA form, the CDR3 reads TGTGCCAGCAGGGGCGGGACCCGGTGGACAGATACGCAGTATTTT. It encodes CASRGGTRWTDTQYF.

V usage is TRBV6-1 and J usage is TRBJ1-5; D gene unclear. V dropped 6 bases and J dropped 11 bases, with 14 bases sitting between them. The CDR3 consists of 12 residues. Per germline, CDR1 MNHNS and CDR2 SASEGT. The CDR3 protein is CASRSSKETQHF. The CDR3 bases are TGTGCCAGCAGGTCCTCTAAGGAGACCCAGCATTTT.

The V call is TRBV2, the J call TRBJ1-1, with D unclear. Germline assignment: CDR1 SNHLY and CDR2 FYNNEI. V was shortened by 0 bases and J by 7 bases, with 3 bases between the two germline ends. CDR3 length: 11 amino acids. The CDR3 loop reads CASSEAHEAFF. The DNA of the CDR3 is TGTGCCAGCAGTGAAGCCCATGAAGCTTTCTTT.

The chain has TRBV10-3 and TRBJ2-7; the match to TRBD1 covers 8 bases. The CDR3 loop spans 15 amino acids. Unmatched junction bases numbered 12, after V lost 8 bases and J lost 3 bases. CDR1 is ENHRY and CDR2 is SYGVKD in the germline V gene. The CDR3 DNA is TGTGCCATCGGTCGTTCGGACAGGGACAACTACGAGCAGTACTTC. Amino acid sequence: CAIGRSDRDNYEQYF.

The rearrangement joins TRBV18 to TRBJ1-1, with a possible D match to TRBD1 (5 bases). The germline gives CDR1 KGHSH, CDR2 LQKENI. V was shortened by 0 bases and J by 1 base, with 9 bases between the two germline ends. The length of the CDR3 is 15 residues. The CDR3 loop is CASSPPTDKNTEAFF. The CDR3 DNA sequence: TGTGCCAGCTCACCACCGACAGACAAGAACACTGAAGCTTTCTTT.

This clone was seen once. The chain has TRBV6-5 and TRBJ2-1, with D possibly called TRBD1 or TRBD2 (5 bases each). V lost 0 bases to trimming and J lost 6 bases, with 9 bases between them. CDR1 and CDR2 (germline): MNHEY, SVGAGI. The CDR3 runs to 14 residues. CDR3 protein: CASSYSTGTNEQFF. CDR3 DNA sequence: TGTGCCAGCAGTTACTCGACTGGGACCAATGAGCAGTTCTTC.

The chain combines TRBV6-1 with TRBJ2-7; 11 bases agree with TRBD2. Trimming took 7 bases from V and 5 from J; bases not matched to a gene: 10. Looked up from germline, CDR1 is MNHNS and CDR2 is SASEGT. CDR3 length: 15 amino acids. For the CDR3, the DNA is TGTGCCAGCATTCCGGGTAGCGGGAGGGTTCACGAGCAGTACTTC. Translated: CASIPGSGRVHEQYF.

The chain employs TRBV4-1 and TRBJ2-7; 11 bases line up with TRBD2. The germline V gene encodes CDR1 MGHRA and CDR2 YSYEKL. Trimming cost V 2 bases and J 6 bases; bases outside gene matches: 12. This CDR3 has 17 residues. The CDR3 loop reads CASSQSPLAGGPLEQYF. The CDR3 bases are TGCGCCAGCAGCCAAAGCCCCTTAGCGGGAGGGCCCCTCGAGCAGTACTTC.

The chain links TRBV6-1 to TRBJ1-3, with D possibly TRBD1 on 5 matching bases. This CDR3 region has 17 residues. Germline V gene lookup returns CDR1 MNHNS and CDR2 SASEGT. Trimming cost V 3 bases and J 0 bases, with 15 bases left between them. The CDR3 sequence: CASSDPRDGGSGNTIYF. The CDR3 nucleotides are TGTGCCAGCAGTGACCCTCGGGACGGAGGCTCTGGAAACACCATATATTTT.

This sequence joins TRBV11-3 and TRBJ2-3; tentatively, D is TRBD2 (5 bases). The CDR3 spans 14 residues. V gave up 5 bases and J gave up 0 bases, with 9 bases separating them. CDR1 is SGHNT and CDR2 is YENEEA in the germline V gene. The chain's CDR3 is CASSAGVSTDTQYF. The CDR3 DNA follows: TGTGCCAGCAGCGCCGGGGTGAGCACAGATACGCAGTATTTT.

In its sample, this clone was seen a few times. The J gene is TRBJ1-6, the V gene TRBV6-1, with no clear D. The V gene lost 7 bases and the J gene lost 10 bases, with 14 bases spanning the gap. This CDR3 is 13 amino acids long. Germline V gene data show CDR1 as MNHNS and CDR2 as SASEGT. The CDR3 nucleotides are TGTGCCAGCAATCCAACCGCGAACTCACCCCTCCACTTT. Translated, it gives CASNPTANSPLHF.

V usage is TRBV15 and J usage is TRBJ2-1; D assignment may be TRBD1 or TRBD2 (5 bases each). Germline V gene lookup returns CDR1 LNHNV and CDR2 YYDKDF (reference sequence). With 2 bases removed from V and 8 bases from J, the gap between germline ends came to 10 bases. The CDR3 length is 13 residues. The chain's CDR3 is CATSRRDEHEQFF. The CDR3 bases are TGTGCCACCAGCAGACGGGACGAGCATGAGCAGTTCTTC.

The chain links TRBV19 to TRBJ2-5; maybe TRBD1 (6 bases). CDR3 length: 16 residues. Germline CDR1 LNHDA, CDR2 SQIVND (reference sequence). Trimming stripped 4 bases from V and 4 bases from J, with 19 bases between. DNA for the CDR3: TGTGCCAGTAGTACCCATGGGGGCCCAGCCTTAGAGACCCAGTACTTC. Encoded protein: CASSTHGGPALETQYF.

V is TRBV5-1 and J is TRBJ1-2, with unresolved D. The CDR3 extends over 14 amino acids. V was shortened by 0 bases and J by 2 bases, with 8 bases between the two germline ends. The germline V gene has CDR1 SGHRS and CDR2 YFSETQ. The CDR3 DNA sequence: TGCGCCAGCAGCTTGGGTTCCGAGAACTATGGCTACACCTTC. It translates to CASSLGSENYGYTF.

The gene calls are TRBV7-9 and TRBJ2-5; 9 bases map to TRBD2. CDR1 is SEHNR, CDR2 FQNEAQ, per germline (reference sequence). The CDR3 sequence is 18 residues long. J gave up 1 base and V 4 bases, and 13 bases lay outside the gene matches. The CDR3 is CASSSRGGGAVVQETQYF. DNA of the CDR3: TGTGCCAGCAGCTCCCGCGGCGGGGGGGCCGTAGTCCAAGAGACCCAGTACTTC. Filled out from reference TRBV7-9 and TRBJ2-5, the complete variable domain reads DTGVSQNPRHKITKRGQNVTFRCDPISEHNRLYWYRQTLGQGPEFLTYFQNEAQLEKSRLLSDRFSAERPKGSFSTLEIQRTEQGDSAMYLCASSSRGGGAVVQETQYFGPGTRLLVL.

The sample holds a few counts of this clone. V usage is TRBV7-9 and J usage is TRBJ1-1, with 7 bases lining up with TRBD1. This CDR3 region has 14 residues. Germline values: CDR1 SEHNR, CDR2 FQNEAQ (reference sequence). The CDR3 DNA sequence: TGTGCTGGAGGGACAGTCGACTCGAACACTGAAGCTTTCTTT. Amino acids: CAGGTVDSNTEAFF.

This clone was seen once. This chain connects TRBV9 to TRBJ1-1; tentatively, D is TRBD1 (6 bases). The CDR3 is 15 residues long. Germline CDR1 and CDR2: SGDLS and YYNGEE. Trimming took 0 bases from V and 5 from J, leaving 14 bases between them. This CDR3 is CASSVGLFTGTEAFF. In DNA, the CDR3 is TGTGCCAGCAGCGTAGGCCTTTTTACAGGGACTGAAGCTTTCTTT.

The genes are TRBV18 and TRBJ1-1; tentative D call: TRBD1 (6 bases). The CDR3 has 14 residues. Trimming stripped 7 bases from V and 1 base from J, with 13 bases between. Germline CDR1 is KGHSH and CDR2 is LQKENI. The CDR3 sequence is CASLAGGQNTEAFF. CDR3 sequence (DNA): TGTGCCAGCTTGGCGGGGGGACAGAACACTGAAGCTTTCTTT.

This CDR3 is CASIGDRRYYEQYF. CDR3 sequence (DNA): TGTGCCAGCATAGGGGACAGGCGATACTACGAGCAGTACTTC. This chain uses TRBV28 with TRBJ2-7, with 8 bases that match TRBD1. V shed 7 bases, J shed 3 bases, and the junction held 8 bases outside the gene matches. Germline V gene data show CDR1 as MDHEN and CDR2 as SYDVKM. CDR3 size: 14 residues.

The CDR3 protein is CASSPQGDPNEKLFF. CDR3 coding DNA: TGTGCCAGCTCACCGCAGGGGGACCCTAATGAAAAACTGTTTTTT. This chain connects TRBV18 to TRBJ1-4; 7 bases map to TRBD1. The CDR3 extends over 15 amino acids. V lost 3 bases and J lost 3; bases outside the gene matches: 4. From germline, CDR1 is KGHSH and CDR2 LQKENI.

The rearrangement links TRBV28 to TRBJ2-7; the D gene could be TRBD1 or TRBD2 (6 bases each). V gave up 2 bases and J gave up 0 bases, with 17 bases separating them. In germline, CDR1 is MDHEN, CDR2 SYDVKM. The CDR3 covers 17 residues. The CDR3 DNA reads TGTGCCAGCAGTTTAAGGGGGGCGGCCAGGAGCTCCTACGAGCAGTACTTC. Its translation is CASSLRGAARSSYEQYF.

The genes are TRBV11-1 and TRBJ2-7; 8 nucleotides match TRBD2. The CDR3 is 16 residues long. After removal of 2 bases from V and 1 base from J, the junction contained 7 bases not matched to a gene. From germline, CDR1 is SGHAT and CDR2 FQDESV (reference sequence). This CDR3 reads CASSLSSGGTSYEQYF. DNA of the CDR3: TGTGCCAGCAGCTTAAGCAGCGGGGGAACATCCTACGAGCAGTACTTC. The entire variable domain, with the rest obtained from reference TRBV11-1 and TRBJ2-7, is as follows: EAEVAQSPRYKITEKSQAVAFWCDPISGHATLYWYRQILGQGPELLVQFQDESVVDDSQLPKDRFSAERLKGVDSTLKIQPAELGDSAMYLCASSLSSGGTSYEQYFGPGTRLTVT.

The chain uses TRBV2 and TRBJ2-2; D may be TRBD2 (6 bases). Trimming removed 1 base from V and 0 bases from J, with 9 bases in between. Germline V lookup: CDR1 SNHLY, CDR2 FYNNEI. The CDR3 is made up of 16 amino acids. Here the CDR3 reads CASSEDGGTNTGELFF. Here the CDR3 DNA reads TGTGCCAGCAGTGAAGACGGCGGGACGAACACCGGGGAGCTGTTTTTT.

The rearrangement uses TRBV9 and TRBJ2-7; D might be TRBD1 (6 bases). Germline V gene data show CDR1 as SGDLS and CDR2 as YYNGEE. The V end lost 4 bases, the J end lost 2 bases, and 19 bases lay between the germline ends. This CDR3 has 16 residues. The CDR3 DNA follows: TGTGCCAGCAGCCCTTCCCGTAACAGGGCCCCCTACGAGCAGTACTTC. Its protein product is CASSPSRNRAPYEQYF.